Shown below are 20 T cell receptor beta chains from a single sample sequenced in a study of OX40 agonist ivuxolimab in advanced cancers. Only in-frame clones appear in the TCRdb table, and some are missing; sequencing was by immunoSEQ multiplex PCR. The repertoire includes 60,000 to 65,000 clones, about 93% of them detected once, and around 25% sits in the top ten. The source was CD4+ or CD8+ T cells sorted from blood, collected in a trial of the OX40 agonist ivuxolimab. The receptors here all came from an adult with an advanced solid tumor such as melanoma, head and neck, liver or kidney cancer.

The chain combines TRBV4-2 with TRBJ2-6; no clear D gene. This CDR3 is 19 amino acids long. V was pared by 4 bases and J by 0 bases, with 19 bases between. Germline V gene data show CDR1 as LGHNA and CDR2 as YNFKEQ. CDR3 nucleotides: TGTGCCAGCAGCCTTTCCTCAGTGGCAGTCGGCTCTGGGGCCAACGTCCTGACTTTC. This sequence encodes CASSLSSVAVGSGANVLTF.

This chain uses TRBV18 with TRBJ2-7; D tentatively reads TRBD1 or TRBD2 (5 bases each). CDR1 KGHSH and CDR2 LQKENI come from the germline V gene. This CDR3 contains 14 residues. V was shortened by 2 bases and J by 0 bases, with 8 bases between the two germline ends. The CDR3 DNA follows: TGTGCCAGCTCACCAGGGGACCACTCCTACGAGCAGTACTTC. This encodes CASSPGDHSYEQYF. The variable domain in full, completed from reference TRBV18 and TRBJ2-7, reads NAGVMQNPRHLVRRRGQEARLRCSPMKGHSHVYWYRQLPEEGLKFMVYLQKENIIDESGMPKERFSAEFPKEGPSILRIQQVVRGDSAAYFCASSPGDHSYEQYFGPGTRLTVT.

The rearrangement links TRBV27 to TRBJ2-7; 13 bases line up with TRBD2. The CDR3 totals 14 residues. In germline, CDR1 is MNHEY, CDR2 SMNVEV (reference sequence). V shed 7 bases, J shed 11 bases, and the junction held 11 bases outside the gene matches. The CDR3 bases are TGTGCCAGCAATGACGGTCGGACTAGCGGGAGTGAGTACTTC. This encodes CASNDGRTSGSEYF.

The chain combines TRBV11-3 with TRBJ2-7; D not certain. The germline V gene encodes CDR1 SGHNT and CDR2 YENEEA. The V end was cut by 6 bases, the J end by 5 bases, with 8 bases between. The CDR3 has 11 residues. The CDR3 sequence: CASSTDHEQYF. In nucleotides, the CDR3 is TGTGCCAGCAGTACGGACCACGAGCAGTACTTC. Full variable domain (remainder filled in from reference TRBV11-3 and TRBJ2-7): EAGVVQSPRYKIIEKKQPVAFWCNPISGHNTLYWYLQNLGQGPELLIRYENEEAVDDSQLPKDRFSAERLKGVDSTLKIQPAELGDSAVYLCASSTDHEQYFGPGTRLTVT.

The V and J genes are TRBV5-5 and TRBJ1-1; D perhaps matches TRBD1 (5 bases). The germline V and J ends were trimmed by 4 bases and 1 base, with 11 bases remaining between them. The CDR3 totals 14 residues. CDR1 SGHKS and CDR2 YYEKEE come from the germline V gene (reference sequence). CDR3 amino acids: CASSTTGANTEAFF. CDR3 bases: TGTGCCAGCAGCACAACAGGAGCGAACACTGAAGCTTTCTTT.

This chain uses TRBV6-5 with TRBJ2-7; TRBD2 matches 8 bases. Trimming at V came to 0 bases and at J to 7 bases, leaving 5 bases not matched to a gene. The CDR3 is made up of 14 amino acids. The germline V gene has CDR1 MNHEY and CDR2 SVGAGI. CDR3 loop: CASSYSKASGEQYF. CDR3 nucleotides: TGTGCCAGCAGTTACTCGAAAGCTAGCGGGGAGCAGTACTTC.

The rearrangement joins TRBV2 to TRBJ2-1; a possible D gene is TRBD2 (5 bases). V was clipped by 10 bases and J by 5 bases, with 12 bases between them. The germline CDR1 and CDR2 sequences are SNHLY and FYNNEI. CDR3 length equals 12 residues. In DNA form, the CDR3 reads TGTGCCACCCTCGGCGGGCACAATGAGCAGTTCTTC. Its translation is CATLGGHNEQFF.

The rearrangement links TRBV28 to TRBJ2-7; perhaps TRBD2 as D (6 bases). This CDR3 contains 12 residues. Germline CDR1 reads MDHEN; CDR2 reads SYDVKM. V dropped 6 bases and J dropped 5 bases, with 11 bases sitting between them. CDR3 in DNA: TGTGCCAGCAGCCCTGCTAGCGACGAGCAGTACTTC. It codes for CASSPASDEQYF.

The V and J genes are TRBV7-9 and TRBJ2-1, with 10 bases identical to TRBD2. CDR1 is SEHNR, CDR2 FQNEAQ, per germline (reference sequence). The CDR3 has 16 residues. J gave up 7 bases and V 4 bases, and 10 bases lay outside the gene matches. The chain's CDR3 is CASSSTSGYPKNEQFF. In DNA, the CDR3 is TGTGCCAGCAGCTCGACTAGCGGGTACCCTAAAAATGAGCAGTTCTTC.

V usage is TRBV9 and J usage is TRBJ2-7; TRBD2 matches 7 bases. CDR3 length: 16 residues. Germline V lookup: CDR1 SGDLS, CDR2 YYNGEE. V shed 3 bases and J 2 bases; nucleotides not matched to a gene: 11. CDR3 region: CASSDGGELGPYEQYF. As DNA, the CDR3 is TGTGCCAGCAGCGATGGGGGGGAGTTAGGACCCTACGAGCAGTACTTC.

The rearrangement uses TRBV19 and TRBJ2-7; 10 nucleotides match TRBD1. The V gene's germline CDR1 is LNHDA and CDR2 SQIVND (reference sequence). There are 16 residues in the CDR3. Trimming cost V 6 bases and J 3 bases; bases outside gene matches: 11. The CDR3 here is CASSASGTGDFYEQYF. CDR3 DNA: TGTGCCAGTAGCGCGTCCGGGACAGGGGATTTCTACGAGCAGTACTTC.

The chain couples TRBV19 to TRBJ2-1; tentative D call: TRBD2 (6 bases). Germline V gene lookup returns CDR1 LNHDA and CDR2 SQIVND (reference sequence). The CDR3 is 13 amino acids. The V end lost 4 bases, the J end lost 7 bases, and 11 bases lay between the germline ends. CDR3 coding DNA: TGTGCCAGTAGTAGCGGGATACTGAATGAGCAGTTCTTC. Translated, it gives CASSSGILNEQFF.

The genes are TRBV4-3 and TRBJ2-1; the match to TRBD2 covers 9 bases. J gave up 8 bases and V 0 bases, and 8 bases lay outside the gene matches. CDR1 and CDR2 from the germline V gene are LGHNA and YSLEER. There are 16 residues in the CDR3. The CDR3 coding sequence is TGCGCCAGCAGCCAAGATACCAGCGGGAGGTTGCATGAGCAGTTCTTC. This translates into CASSQDTSGRLHEQFF.

The chain combines TRBV11-1 with TRBJ2-2, with a possible D match to TRBD2 (5 bases). This CDR3 is 13 amino acids long. Trimming stripped 3 bases from V and 8 bases from J, with 10 bases between. From germline, CDR1 is SGHAT and CDR2 FQDESV (reference sequence). The CDR3 region is CASSFSVPGELFF. In DNA form, the CDR3 reads TGTGCCAGCAGCTTTAGCGTTCCGGGGGAGCTGTTTTTT. The complete variable domain, with remaining parts taken from reference TRBV11-1 and TRBJ2-2, reads EAEVAQSPRYKITEKSQAVAFWCDPISGHATLYWYRQILGQGPELLVQFQDESVVDDSQLPKDRFSAERLKGVDSTLKIQPAELGDSAMYLCASSFSVPGELFFGEGSRLTVL.

The chain links TRBV27 to TRBJ1-5; D unclear. This CDR3 has 12 residues. Trimming removed 6 bases at V and 3 bases at J, with 6 bases between. Germline V gene lookup returns CDR1 MNHEY and CDR2 SMNVEV (reference sequence). CDR3 loop: CASRQPNQPQHF. CDR3 in DNA: TGTGCCAGCAGACAGCCCAATCAGCCCCAGCATTTT.

The chain employs TRBV7-9 and TRBJ2-1; D is undetermined. CDR1 and CDR2 from the germline V gene are SEHNR and FQNEAQ (reference sequence). V dropped 5 bases and J dropped 5 bases, with 7 bases sitting between them. CDR3 size: 12 residues. CDR3 in DNA: TGTGCCAGCAGCCCCCCGAACAATGAGCAGTTCTTC. Amino acids: CASSPPNNEQFF.

This sequence joins TRBV28 and TRBJ2-5; 8 nucleotides agree with TRBD1. Per the germline V gene, CDR1 is MDHEN and CDR2 is SYDVKM. The J segment lost 5 bases and the V segment lost 2 bases, leaving 7 bases of the junction unmatched. The length of the CDR3 is 15 residues. CDR3 sequence: CASSLESGGWETQYF. The CDR3 bases are TGTGCCAGCAGTTTAGAGTCAGGGGGCTGGGAGACCCAGTACTTC.

V usage is TRBV9 and J usage is TRBJ2-2; no clear D. The V and J ends lost 2 bases and 2 bases respectively, with 19 bases between them. The CDR3 sequence is 18 residues long. Germline lookup yields CDR1 SGDLS and CDR2 YYNGEE. CDR3 sequence (DNA): TGTGCCAGCAGCGTTTCGCCATATCAGTTGGATAACACCGGGGAGCTGTTTTTT. Protein product: CASSVSPYQLDNTGELFF.

The chain's CDR3 is CASSIDPGQGLHEQYF. DNA of the CDR3: TGTGCCAGTAGTATAGACCCGGGACAGGGTCTCCACGAGCAGTACTTC. The J gene is TRBJ2-5, the V gene TRBV19, with 9 bases that match TRBD1. The tail of the sequence fits TRBJ2-7 better, so the J call may be wrong. CDR1 LNHDA and CDR2 SQIVND come from the germline V gene (reference sequence). The CDR3 is made up of 16 amino acids.

This clone was detected only a few times. The genes are TRBV7-9 and TRBJ2-1; D perhaps matches TRBD2 (6 bases). Germline-derived CDR1 and CDR2 are SEHNR and FQNEAQ (reference sequence). Trimming left V 10 bases short and J 4 bases short, with 17 bases between. This CDR3 contains 14 residues. The CDR3 bases are TGTGCCACCGACCGAAAGGAGGGTTACAATGAGCAGTTCTTC. Protein product: CATDRKEGYNEQFF.